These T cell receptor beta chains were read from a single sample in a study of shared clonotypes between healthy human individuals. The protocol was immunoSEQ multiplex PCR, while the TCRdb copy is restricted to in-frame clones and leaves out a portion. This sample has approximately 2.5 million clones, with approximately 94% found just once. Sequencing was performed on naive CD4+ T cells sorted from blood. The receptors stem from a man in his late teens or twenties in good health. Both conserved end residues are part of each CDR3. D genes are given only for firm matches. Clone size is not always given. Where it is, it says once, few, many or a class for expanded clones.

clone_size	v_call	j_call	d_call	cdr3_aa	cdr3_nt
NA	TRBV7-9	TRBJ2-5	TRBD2	CASNRGLAVETQYF	TGTGCCAGCAACCGTGGACTAGCTGTCGAGACCCAGTACTTC
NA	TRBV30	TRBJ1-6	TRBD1	CAWSSSRTGGNSPLHF	TGTGCCTGGAGTTCATCAAGGACAGGGGGTAATTCACCCCTCCACTTT
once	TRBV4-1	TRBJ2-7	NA	CASSQEWGRTPSSYEQYF	TGCGCCAGCAGCCAAGAATGGGGGAGGACTCCTAGCTCCTACGAGCAGTACTTC
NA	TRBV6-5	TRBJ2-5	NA	CASSYGLGTQAETQYF	TGTGCCAGCAGTTACGGTTTAGGGACCCAGGCAGAGACCCAGTACTTC
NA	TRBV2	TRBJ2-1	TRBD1	CASSGQGYNEQFF	TGTGCCAGCAGTGGACAGGGGTACAATGAGCAGTTCTTC
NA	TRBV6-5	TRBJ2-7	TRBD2	CASSYGTSGTPGEQYF	TGTGCCAGCAGTTACGGGACTAGCGGGACACCGGGTGAGCAGTACTTC
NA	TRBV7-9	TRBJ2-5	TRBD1	CASSLQGAFQETQYF	TGTGCCAGCAGCTTACAGGGGGCATTCCAAGAGACCCAGTACTTC
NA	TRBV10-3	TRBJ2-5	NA	CAISDGVETQYF	TGTGCCATCAGTGACGGGGTGGAGACCCAGTACTTC
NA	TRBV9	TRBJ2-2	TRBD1	CASSGQGTGELFF	TGTGCCAGCAGCGGACAGGGGACCGGGGAGCTGTTTTTT
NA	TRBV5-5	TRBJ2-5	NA	CASSYRTDQETQYF	TGTGCCAGCAGCTATCGGACAGACCAAGAGACCCAGTACTTC
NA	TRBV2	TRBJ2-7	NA	CASSDSYEQYF	TGTGCCAGCAGTGACAGCTACGAGCAGTACTTC
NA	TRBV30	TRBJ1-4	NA	CAWRRAAGPNEKLFF	TGTGCCTGGAGGAGGGCGGCCGGTCCTAATGAAAAACTGTTTTTT
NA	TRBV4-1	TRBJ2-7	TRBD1	CASRTNRGTNYEQYF	TGCGCCAGCAGGACAAACAGGGGAACGAACTACGAGCAGTACTTC
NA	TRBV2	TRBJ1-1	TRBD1	CASSSRQGPTEAFF	TGTGCCAGCAGCTCTAGACAGGGGCCCACTGAAGCTTTCTTT
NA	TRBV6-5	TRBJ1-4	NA	CASSRGHSNEKLFF	TGTGCCAGCTCCCGGGGCCATAGCAATGAAAAACTGTTTTTT
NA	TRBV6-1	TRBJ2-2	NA	CASSGRGAGELFF	TGTGCCAGCAGTGGTCGGGGAGCCGGGGAGCTGTTTTTT
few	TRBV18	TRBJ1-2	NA	CASSDRQVYGYTF	TGTGCCAGCTCAGATCGACAGGTCTATGGCTACACCTTC
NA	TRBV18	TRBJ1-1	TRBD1	CASSPGQGGGMNTEAFF	TGTGCCAGCTCACCGGGACAGGGAGGGGGAATGAACACTGAAGCTTTCTTT
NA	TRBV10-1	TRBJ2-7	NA	CASSANTYEQYF	TGCGCCAGCAGTGCGAATACCTACGAGCAGTACTTC
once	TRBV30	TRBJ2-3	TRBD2	CAWLGGAGVNTDTQYF	TGTGCCTGGCTAGGGGGAGCGGGAGTCAACACAGATACGCAGTATTTT
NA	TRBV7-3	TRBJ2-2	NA	CASSLGQVNTGELFF	TGTGCCAGCAGCTTAGGGCAGGTGAACACCGGGGAGCTGTTTTTT
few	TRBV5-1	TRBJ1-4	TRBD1	CASSLEQGNEKLFF	TGCGCCAGCAGCTTGGAACAGGGGAATGAAAAACTGTTTTTT
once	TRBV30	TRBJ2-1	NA	CAWAPGTTSYNEQFF	TGTGCCTGGGCCCCCGGGACCACCTCATACAATGAGCAGTTCTTC
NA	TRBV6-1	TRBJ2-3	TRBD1	CASSATGGADTQYF	TGTGCCAGCAGTGCCACAGGGGGCGCAGATACGCAGTATTTT
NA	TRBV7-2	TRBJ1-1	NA	CASSLAIGVATEAFF	TGTGCCAGCAGCTTAGCTATTGGGGTAGCCACTGAAGCTTTCTTT
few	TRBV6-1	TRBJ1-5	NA	CASLDRAFNQPQHF	TGTGCCAGCCTTGATCGGGCTTTCAATCAGCCCCAGCATTTT
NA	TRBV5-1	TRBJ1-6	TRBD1	CASVGQGPNSPLHF	TGCGCCAGCGTCGGACAGGGCCCAAATTCACCCCTCCACTTT
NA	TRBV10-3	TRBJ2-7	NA	CAINEGGGRTYEQYF	TGTGCCATCAACGAAGGGGGGGGGCGCACCTACGAGCAGTACTTC
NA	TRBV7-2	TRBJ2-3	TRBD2	CASSFGTSTPRDTQYF	TGTGCCAGCAGCTTCGGGACTAGCACCCCTAGGGATACGCAGTATTTT
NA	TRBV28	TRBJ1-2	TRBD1	CASSLVPGQSDYGYTF	TGTGCCAGCAGTTTGGTCCCGGGACAGTCAGATTATGGCTACACCTTC
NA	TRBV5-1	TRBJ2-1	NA	CASSSAVSSYNEQFF	TGCGCCAGCAGCTCAGCGGTAAGCTCCTACAATGAGCAGTTCTTC
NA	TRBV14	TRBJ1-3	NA	CASSPTRSSGNTIYF	TGTGCCAGCAGCCCCACCAGGAGCTCTGGAAACACCATATATTTT
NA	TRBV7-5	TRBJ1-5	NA	CARSLTGAHQPQHF	TGTGCCAGAAGCTTAACCGGTGCCCATCAGCCCCAGCATTTT
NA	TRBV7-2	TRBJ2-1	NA	CASSIMAPVNHNEQFF	TGTGCCAGCAGCATAATGGCCCCTGTTAACCACAATGAGCAGTTCTTC
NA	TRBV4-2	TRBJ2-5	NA	CASSQGGTQYF	TGTGCCAGCAGCCAAGGGGGGACCCAGTACTTC
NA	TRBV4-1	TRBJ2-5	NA	CASSQDRVAAQETQYF	TGCGCCAGCAGCCAAGATCGGGTAGCGGCCCAAGAGACCCAGTACTTC
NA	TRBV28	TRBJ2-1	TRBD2	CASSSRGRPERGRGHEQFF	TGTGCCAGCAGTTCCCGGGGCAGACCGGAGCGGGGCCGAGGGCATGAGCAGTTCTTC
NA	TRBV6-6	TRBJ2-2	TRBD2	CASSYLREGTGELFF	TGTGCCAGCAGTTACTTGCGGGAGGGCACCGGGGAGCTGTTTTTT
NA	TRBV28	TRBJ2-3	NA	CASSLSGSRDTQYF	TGTGCCAGCAGTTTATCAGGGAGCAGAGATACGCAGTATTTT
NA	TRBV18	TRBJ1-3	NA	CASSPPGLSNSGNTIYF	TGTGCCAGCTCACCACCTGGTCTCTCTAACTCTGGAAACACCATATATTTT
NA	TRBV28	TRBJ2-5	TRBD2	CASSLTSGFQETQYF	TGTGCCAGCAGTTTAACTAGCGGGTTCCAAGAGACCCAGTACTTC
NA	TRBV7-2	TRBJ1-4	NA	CASSLARSGIGNEKLFF	TGTGCCAGCAGCTTAGCTCGGTCGGGGATCGGCAATGAAAAACTGTTTTTT
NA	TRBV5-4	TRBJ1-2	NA	CASSLDGGGRDYGYTF	TGTGCCAGCAGCTTGGATGGTGGGGGGCGGGACTATGGCTACACCTTC
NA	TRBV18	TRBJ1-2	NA	CASSPKETAPYGYTF	TGTGCCAGCTCACCGAAGGAGACTGCCCCCTATGGCTACACCTTC
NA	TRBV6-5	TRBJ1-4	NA	CASSTGRGVSEKLFF	TGTGCCAGCAGTACCGGGAGGGGGGTCAGTGAAAAACTGTTTTTT
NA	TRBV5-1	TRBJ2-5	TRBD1	CASSVRGREKETQYF	TGCGCCAGCAGTGTTAGGGGGCGAGAGAAAGAGACCCAGTACTTC
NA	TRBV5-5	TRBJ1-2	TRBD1	CASSGTGGNYGYTF	TGTGCCAGCAGCGGAACAGGGGGCAACTATGGCTACACCTTC
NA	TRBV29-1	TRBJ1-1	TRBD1	CSGGQGGVNTEAFF	TGCAGCGGGGGACAGGGAGGGGTGAACACTGAAGCTTTCTTT